This TCR beta chain originates from a study of blood T cell repertoires in COVID-19. Turning to the study itself: COVID-19 samples, acute and convalescent, were from the United States, Italy and Spain. In each case, the material was cDNA or gDNA derived from T cells, B-cell-depleted T cells, or PBMCs.

Original processing notes: The assay estimated nucleated cells by amplifying reference gene primers. Measured with immunoSEQ multiplex PCR; TCRdb has only the in-frame clones, and not every one. The D gene and trimming were derived from the DNA, and the V and J assignments and clone size from that table. The sample contains about 15,000 clones, approximately 89% of which appear only once. This clone is deemed medium-sized. Germline V gene data show CDR1 as SGHDT and CDR2 as YYEEEE. Trimming left V 3 bases short and J 5 bases short, with 9 bases between. The CDR3 covers 12 residues. The material sequenced was peripheral blood. The sequence derives from a human donor in a cohort sampled during active COVID-19. The V gene is TRBV5-6, the J gene TRBJ2-7, with D perhaps TRBD2 (6 bases). The CDR3: CASSSREHEQYF. Here the CDR3 DNA reads TGTGCCAGCAGCTCCCGGGAGCACGAGCAGTACTTC.